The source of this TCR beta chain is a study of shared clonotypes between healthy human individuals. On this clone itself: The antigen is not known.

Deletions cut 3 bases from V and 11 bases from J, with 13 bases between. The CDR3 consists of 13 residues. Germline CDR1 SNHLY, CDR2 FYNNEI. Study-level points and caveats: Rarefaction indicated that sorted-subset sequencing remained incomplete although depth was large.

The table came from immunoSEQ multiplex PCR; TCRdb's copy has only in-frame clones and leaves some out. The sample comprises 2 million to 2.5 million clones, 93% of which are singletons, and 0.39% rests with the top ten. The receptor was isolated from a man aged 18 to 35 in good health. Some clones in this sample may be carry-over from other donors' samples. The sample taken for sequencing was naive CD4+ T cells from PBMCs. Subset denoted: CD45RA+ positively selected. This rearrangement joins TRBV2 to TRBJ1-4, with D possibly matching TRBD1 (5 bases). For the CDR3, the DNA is TGTGCCAGCAGTGACTCGGACACCCTGAAACTGTTTTTT. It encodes CASSDSDTLKLFF.